This TCR beta chain was observed in a study of PD-1 blockade in classical Hodgkin lymphoma. Findings and limits, study-wide: While CD8+ TCR diversity did not rise significantly by C4D1, CD4+ TCR diversity did. The study found complete responders had baseline diversity similar to newly diagnosed patients. Prior therapy or disease activity may underlie the repertoire differences, whose causes remain undefined.

Here immunoSEQ multiplex PCR was the method, and the copy in TCRdb shows in-frame clones only, minus some. The sample has over 85,000 clones, roughly 81% seen once. Brentuximab vedotin exposure varied, and every patient relapsed after autologous stem cell transplantation. Patients reached a best response of complete response, partial response or progressive disease. V gave up 7 bases and J gave up 2 bases, with 12 bases separating them. Looked up from germline, CDR1 is MDHEN and CDR2 is SYDVKM. The CDR3 has 13 amino acids. As for this clone: The antigen is unknown.

Sequencing used peripheral blood mononuclear cells (PBMCs), obtained before the second cycle of nivolumab. This TCR derives from a human donor with classical Hodgkin lymphoma. The chain couples TRBV28 to TRBJ2-7; D possibly corresponds to TRBD2 (5 bases). The CDR3 region has the DNA TGTGCCAGCACCACCCCTAGCCCCTACGAGCAGTACTTC. It specifies CASTTPSPYEQYF. The full variable domain, in which reference TRBV28 and TRBJ2-7 provide the parts outside the CDR3, is DVKVTQSSRYLVKRTGEKVFLECVQDMDHENMFWYRQDPGLGLRLIYFSYDVKMKEKGDIPEGYSVSREKKERFSLILESASTNQTSMYLCASTTPSPYEQYFGPGTRLTVT.